This T cell receptor beta chain was obtained from a study of regulatory T cells in long-lasting Graves disease. Findings of the study overall: Patients with persistent disease shared 2,500 or so public clonotypes, outpacing the approximately 920 shared by new patients. Among samples with persistent disease, TRBV28, TRBJ1-2 and TRBJ2-5 were favored. Persistent Graves' patients showed reduced TCR diversity versus newly diagnosed patients.

Regarding this clonotype: Its antigen remains unidentified. One base away lies a much larger clone, so this may be a sequencing read error.

In building TCR beta libraries, iRepertoire HTBI primers were used together with Arm-PCR of CDR3 regions. TCRdb re-analysed the multiplex PCR reads in MiXCR, keeping a single row per CDR3 protein. Here the sample spans approximately 400,000 distinct CDR3 sequences, approximately 25% being singletons. Indicated time point: persistent/refractory GD, antithyroid drugs over 5 years with positive TRAb. Construction of the TCR library relied on RNA isolated from PBMCs. In each case, Graves' disease was diagnosed per American Thyroid Association guidelines. This CDR3 contains 14 residues. Looked up from germline, CDR1 is MDHEN and CDR2 is SYDVKM. The V end was cut by 10 bases, the J end by 0 bases, with 10 bases between.

Material: peripheral blood mononuclear cells (PBMCs), obtained when the disease was refractory, from a patient treated with antithyroid drugs. The TCR was taken from a woman aged 40 to 50 with Graves disease. The V gene is TRBV28, the J gene TRBJ1-6, with D possibly TRBD1 on 6 matching bases. CDR3 residues: CATGQSSYNSPLHF. For the CDR3, the DNA is TGTGCCACCGGACAGAGCTCCTATAATTCACCCCTCCACTTT.